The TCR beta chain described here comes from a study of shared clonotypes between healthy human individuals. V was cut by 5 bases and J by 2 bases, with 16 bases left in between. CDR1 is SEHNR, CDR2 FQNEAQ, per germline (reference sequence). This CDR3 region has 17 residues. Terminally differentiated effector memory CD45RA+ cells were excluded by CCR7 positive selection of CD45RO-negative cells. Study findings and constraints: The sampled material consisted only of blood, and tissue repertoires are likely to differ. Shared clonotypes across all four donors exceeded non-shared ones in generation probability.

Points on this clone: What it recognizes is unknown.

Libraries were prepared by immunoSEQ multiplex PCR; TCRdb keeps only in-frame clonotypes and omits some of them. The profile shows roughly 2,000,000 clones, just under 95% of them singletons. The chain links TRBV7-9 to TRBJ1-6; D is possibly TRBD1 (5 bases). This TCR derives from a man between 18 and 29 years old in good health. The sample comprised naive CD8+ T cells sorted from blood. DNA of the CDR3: TGTGCCAGCAGCCAAGACAGCACCGGGCCCTATAATTCACCCCTCCACTTT. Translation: CASSQDSTGPYNSPLHF.